The next 23 T cell receptor beta chains were all read from a single sample in a study of T cells in Graves' hyperthyroidism and ophthalmopathy. Template material for amplifying TCR beta CDR3 regions consisted of RNA transcripts. HTBI primers drove first-round RT-PCR of the TCR CDR3. One entry per CDR3 protein, called by TCRdb with MiXCR from the multiplex PCR reads. The table includes roughly 750,000 distinct CDR3 sequences, about 17% detected once. The sample taken for sequencing was blood. The receptors were gathered from a man between 18 and 35 years old with Graves' hyperthyroidism.

This clonotype was detected many times. The V call is TRBV3-1, the J call TRBJ2-7; D possibly corresponds to TRBD1 (6 bases). CDR3 length equals 14 residues. Per the germline V gene, CDR1 is LGHDT and CDR2 is YNNKEL (reference sequence). V was cut by 1 base and J by 6 bases, with 13 bases left in between. The CDR3: CASSQAAGAREQYF. DNA of the CDR3: TGTGCCAGCAGCCAAGCGGCAGGGGCCCGCGAGCAGTACTTC.

The gene calls are TRBV6-5 and TRBJ1-1; 9 bases align to TRBD1. Germline V CDR1 and CDR2: MNHEY, SVGAGI. J was trimmed by 1 base and V by 4 bases; bases with no gene match: 4. The CDR3 totals 15 residues. The CDR3 DNA reads TGTGCCAGCAGTTCCCCGACAGGGGGGAACACTGAAGCTTTCTTT. Translation: CASSSPTGGNTEAFF.

The sample holds a few counts of this clonotype. The rearrangement uses TRBV7-9 and TRBJ1-1; the D gene is possibly TRBD1 (5 bases). The CDR3 covers 14 residues. V was shortened by 3 bases and J by 5 bases, with 13 bases between the two germline ends. Per the germline V gene, CDR1 is SEHNR and CDR2 is FQNEAQ (reference sequence). The CDR3 region is CASSFLQGLTEAFF. The CDR3 DNA reads TGTGCCAGCAGCTTCCTGCAGGGACTGACTGAAGCTTTCTTT.

This sequence joins TRBV18 and TRBJ2-2, with D tentatively TRBD2 (5 bases). Deletions cut 0 bases from V and 5 bases from J, with 10 bases between. The CDR3 covers 15 residues. The germline CDR1 and CDR2 sequences are KGHSH and LQKENI. The DNA of the CDR3 is TGTGCCAGCTCACCACCGATCCGGAGGACCGGGGAGCTGTTTTTT. This translates into CASSPPIRRTGELFF.

Regarding this clonotype: Possible read error: a much larger clone is one base away. The V gene is TRBV5-5, the J gene TRBJ2-7; possibly TRBD1 for D (6 bases). The CDR3 has 15 amino acids. Germline V lookup: CDR1 SGHKS, CDR2 YYEKEE (reference sequence). The CDR3 DNA follows: TGTGCCAGCAGCCCGCAGGGGCGTCACTCCCACGAGCAGTACTTC. Translation gives CASSPQGRHSHEQYF.

The V and J genes are TRBV12-3 or TRBV12-4 and TRBJ2-2, with D possibly matching TRBD2 (7 bases). The V end was cut by 6 bases, the J end by 4 bases, with 21 bases between. CDR3 length equals 17 residues. In DNA form, the CDR3 reads TGTGCCAGCAGCCAAGAGTTGCGGGGGCGTGCCACCGGGGAGCTGTTTTTT. Its protein product is CASSQELRGRATGELFF.

In the case of this clonotype: A much larger clone differs by one base, so this may be a read error. The final CDR3 position lacks the conserved phenylalanine or tryptophan, pointing to a likely read error. The chain combines TRBV2 with TRBJ2-3; the D is unclear. With 4 bases removed from V and 5 bases from J, the gap between germline ends came to 10 bases. The CDR3 totals 13 residues. The germline V gene has CDR1 SNHLY and CDR2 FYNNEI. The CDR3 here is CASSASRGDTQYL. The CDR3 coding sequence is TGTGCCAGCAGTGCCTCCCGTGGAGATACGCAGTATCTT.

The chain recombines TRBV2 with TRBJ1-5; D may be TRBD1 (5 bases). V dropped 2 bases and J dropped 3 bases, with 8 bases sitting between them. The CDR3 sequence is 14 residues long. Germline V gene data show CDR1 as SNHLY and CDR2 as FYNNEI. The CDR3 coding sequence is TGTGCCAGCAGTGAATCGGGGCCCAATCAGCCCCAGCATTTT. This sequence encodes CASSESGPNQPQHF.

This clonotype was recorded many times. CDR3 DNA sequence: TGTGCCAGCAGCTTATTATGGGGACCCCAAGAGACCCAGTACTTC. It is translated as CASSLLWGPQETQYF. The V call is TRBV11-2, the J call TRBJ2-5; TRBD1 or TRBD2 may be the D gene (5 bases each). CDR3 size: 15 residues. The germline gives CDR1 SGHAT, CDR2 FQNNGV. Trimming shortened V by 2 bases and J by 1 base, and 11 bases separated the two germline ends.

In DNA, the CDR3 is TGCGCCAGCAGCCAAGATGGGGGACAGAATCAGCCCCAGCATTTT. Encoded protein: CASSQDGGQNQPQHF. This chain links TRBV4-3 with TRBJ1-5; 7 bases are shared with TRBD1. Unmatched junction bases numbered 3, after V lost 0 bases and J lost 4 bases. CDR1 is LGHNA, CDR2 YSLEER, per germline. CDR3 length: 15 amino acids.

The chain carries TRBV7-9 and TRBJ2-4; D not certain. The length of the CDR3 is 14 residues. CDR1 and CDR2 from the germline V gene are SEHNR and FQNEAQ (reference sequence). V lost 6 bases and J 6 bases, leaving 15 bases between the germline ends. In nucleotides, the CDR3 is TGTGCCAGCAGTGACTCCCCATTCCGAAACATTCAGTACTTC. The encoded protein is CASSDSPFRNIQYF.

The table lists this clonotype with a few counts. This rearrangement joins TRBV15 to TRBJ1-2, with 11 positions matching TRBD1. Germline V CDR1 and CDR2: LNHNV, YYDKDF (reference sequence). V dropped 2 bases and J dropped 6; count of bases not matched to a gene: 5. The CDR3 totals 15 residues. CDR3 bases: TGTGCCACCAGCAGAAACAGGGGACAGGGGGATGGCTACACCTTC. Amino acid sequence: CATSRNRGQGDGYTF.

V is TRBV10-3 and J is TRBJ2-7; D unresolved. Trimming pared 0 bases from V and 6 bases from J, leaving 6 bases between. CDR1 is ENHRY and CDR2 is SYGVKD in the germline V gene. This CDR3 is 12 amino acids long. CDR3 sequence (DNA): TGTGCCATCAGTGAGTCGGTGGGCGAGCAGTACTTC. It yields the protein CAISESVGEQYF.

V and J are TRBV18 and TRBJ2-3; 11 bases match TRBD2. CDR3 size: 15 residues. Germline loops: CDR1 KGHSH, CDR2 LQKENI. The junction had 4 bases not matched to a gene; V was cut back by 6 bases and J by 2 bases. In DNA, the CDR3 is TGTGCCAGCTCGGGGACTAGCGGAAACACAGATACGCAGTATTTT. This translates into CASSGTSGNTDTQYF.

Only one count was recorded for this clonotype. The chain combines TRBV28 with TRBJ2-7; D might be TRBD1 (5 bases). The ends were cut back, 2 bases at V and 2 bases at J, with 19 bases in the middle. The CDR3 covers 17 residues. CDR1 MDHEN and CDR2 SYDVKM come from the germline V gene. CDR3 in amino acids: CASSLHPRTSLAYEQYF. For the CDR3, the DNA is TGTGCCAGCAGTTTACATCCCCGGACAAGCCTCGCCTACGAGCAGTACTTC.

This clonotype was detected a few times. The V gene is TRBV11-2, the J gene TRBJ2-7; D possibly uses TRBD1 or TRBD2 (6 bases each). This CDR3 contains 13 residues. CDR1 is SGHAT, CDR2 FQNNGV, per germline. Trimming took 3 bases from V and 7 from J, leaving 13 bases between them. The CDR3 is CASSFLEGGEQYF. CDR3 DNA sequence: TGTGCCAGCAGCTTCCTAGAGGGGGGAGAGCAGTACTTC.

This chain links TRBV10-2 with TRBJ2-3; D gene ambiguous. Trimming cost V 8 bases and J 4 bases, with 10 bases left between them. The germline CDR1 and CDR2 sequences are WSHSY and SAAADI. CDR3 size: 12 residues. The CDR3 loop is CASFTAPDTQYF. The CDR3 DNA follows: TGCGCCAGCTTTACCGCCCCAGATACGCAGTATTTT.

In this sample, this clonotype turned up a few times. The V and J genes are TRBV4-1 and TRBJ2-3; D not certain. The CDR3 runs 14 residues. Looked up from germline, CDR1 is MGHRA and CDR2 is YSYEKL. Trimming stripped 8 bases from V and 0 bases from J, with 12 bases between. The CDR3 nucleotides read TGCGCCAGCTCCAAGGGCGCCAGCACAGATACGCAGTATTTT. Its protein product is CASSKGASTDTQYF.

This clonotype was counted a few times. This chain connects TRBV29-1 to TRBJ2-7, with D possibly being TRBD1 or TRBD2 (6 bases each). CDR1 and CDR2 from the germline V gene are SQVTM and ANQGSEA. Trimming removed 4 bases at V and 1 base at J, with 23 bases between. This CDR3 region has 17 residues. The CDR3 reads CSVVPRGQVEFSYEQYF. In DNA, the CDR3 is TGCAGCGTTGTCCCCCGGGGGCAGGTCGAGTTTTCCTACGAGCAGTACTTC.

This clonotype came up many times. The chain uses TRBV6-2 or TRBV6-3 and TRBJ2-1, with D possibly being TRBD2 (5 bases). The CDR3 sequence is 12 residues long. V was pared by 7 bases and J by 9 bases, with 13 bases between. The germline gives CDR1 MNHEY, CDR2 SVGEGT. DNA for the CDR3: TGTGCCAGCACCTACCGGGGTTCTGAGCAGTTCTTC. It specifies CASTYRGSEQFF.

The table lists this clonotype with many counts. V usage is TRBV7-2 and J usage is TRBJ2-7; D not certain. Germline assignment: CDR1 SGHTA and CDR2 FQGNSA. The V end lost 4 bases, the J end lost 3 bases, and 13 bases lay between the germline ends. CDR3 length: 14 amino acids. CDR3 amino acids: CASSSKLQSYEQYF. The CDR3 bases are TGTGCCAGCAGCTCGAAGCTACAGAGCTACGAGCAGTACTTC.

This clonotype was seen at least ten times. V gene TRBV20-1 combines with J gene TRBJ2-7; D is ambiguous. The length of the CDR3 is 11 residues. V lost 0 bases and J lost 9, with 9 bases in between. CDR1 is DFQATT and CDR2 is SNEGSKA in the germline V gene (reference sequence). The CDR3 is CSARDSAVQYF. The CDR3 DNA reads as TGCAGTGCTAGAGATTCGGCGGTGCAGTACTTC.

The chain links TRBV19 to TRBJ2-7, with 7 bases matching TRBD1. Germline V gene data show CDR1 as LNHDA and CDR2 as SQIVND (reference sequence). The CDR3 totals 15 residues. With 3 bases clipped from V and 2 bases from J, the junction kept 7 bases outside the gene matches. CDR3 sequence: CASSMRGQMAYEQYF. The CDR3 DNA is TGTGCCAGTAGTATGAGGGGACAGATGGCCTACGAGCAGTACTTC.